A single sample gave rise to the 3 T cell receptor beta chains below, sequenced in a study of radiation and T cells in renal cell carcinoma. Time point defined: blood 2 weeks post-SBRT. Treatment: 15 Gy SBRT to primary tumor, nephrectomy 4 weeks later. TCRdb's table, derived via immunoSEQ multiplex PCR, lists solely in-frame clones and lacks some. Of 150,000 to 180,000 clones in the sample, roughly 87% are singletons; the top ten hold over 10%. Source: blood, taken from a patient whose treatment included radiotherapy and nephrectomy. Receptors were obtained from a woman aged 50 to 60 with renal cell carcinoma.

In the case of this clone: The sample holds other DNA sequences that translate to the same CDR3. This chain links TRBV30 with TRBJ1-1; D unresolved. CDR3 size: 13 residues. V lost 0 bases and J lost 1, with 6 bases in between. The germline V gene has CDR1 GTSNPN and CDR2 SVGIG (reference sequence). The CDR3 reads CAWSVSANTEAFF. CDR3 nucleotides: TGTGCCTGGAGTGTCAGTGCGAACACTGAAGCTTTCTTT.

The CDR3 DNA reads TGTGCCAGCAGCTTGACTAGCGGGGGGAACACAGATACGCAGTATTTT. Protein product: CASSLTSGGNTDTQYF. The J gene is TRBJ2-3, the V gene TRBV5-8; TRBD2 aligns across 12 bases. Germline V gene data show CDR1 as SGHTS and CDR2 as YDEGEE. The junction had 2 bases not matched to a gene; V was cut back by 1 base and J by 2 bases. There are 16 residues in the CDR3.

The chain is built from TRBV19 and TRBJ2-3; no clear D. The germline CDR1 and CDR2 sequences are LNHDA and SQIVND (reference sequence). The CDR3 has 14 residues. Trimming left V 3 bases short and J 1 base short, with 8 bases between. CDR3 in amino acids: CASSMGGGTDTQYF. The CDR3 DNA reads TGTGCCAGTAGTATGGGTGGGGGCACAGATACGCAGTATTTT.